The TCR beta chain under discussion was sequenced for a study of identical twins. TCRdb independently ran MiXCR on the 5' RACE reads; one entry per CDR3 protein. This sample carries around 370,000 distinct CDR3 sequences, roughly 9% of them seen once, and the ten largest clones take approximately 8.9%. Overall study findings and caveats: An excess of low generation probability was shown by twin-shared out-of-frame alpha sequences. It was out-of-frame TCR alpha sharing in monozygotic twins that models underestimated. Rather than following the same donors, the conclusions depended on cross-sectional statistical analysis.

As for this clonotype: The antigen is unknown.

Between the trimmed V and J ends, which lost 7 bases and 3 bases, there was a span of 11 bases. CDR1 is MNHEY, CDR2 SVGAGI, per germline. The CDR3 length is 13 residues. J is TRBJ2-3 and V is TRBV6-5; no reliable D call. Sequenced input: naive T cells sorted from blood. The TCR sequence derives from a woman aged 45-65 years in good health. CDR3: CASTVTGTDTQYF. The CDR3 region has the DNA TGTGCCAGCACCGTTACTGGTACAGATACGCAGTATTTT.